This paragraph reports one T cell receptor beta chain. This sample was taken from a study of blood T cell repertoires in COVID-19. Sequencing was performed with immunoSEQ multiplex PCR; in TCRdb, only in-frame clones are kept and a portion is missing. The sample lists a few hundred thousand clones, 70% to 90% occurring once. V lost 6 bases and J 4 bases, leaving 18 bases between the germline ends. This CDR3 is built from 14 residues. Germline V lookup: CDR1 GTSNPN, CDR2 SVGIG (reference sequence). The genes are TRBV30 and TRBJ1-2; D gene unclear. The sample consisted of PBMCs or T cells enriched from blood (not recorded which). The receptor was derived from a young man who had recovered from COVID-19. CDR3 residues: CACLPIQYLYGYTF. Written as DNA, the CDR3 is TGTGCCTGCCTCCCAATACAGTATCTCTATGGCTACACCTTC.